Below, 21 T cell receptor beta chains from the same sample are listed, as sequenced in a study of blood T cell repertoires in COVID-19 (dated by TCRdb to 2018 to 2021). Library prep was done by the immunoSEQ multiplex PCR assay. Drawn from immuneACCESS, this table holds only the in-frame rearrangements with V and J called that TCRdb kept. Clones are partly lost; checked studies trace under half to an unresolved V gene and leave the rest unexplained. The sample table holds some 200,000 clones, of which around 82% were seen once. The ten largest account for approximately 10% of the sample. The sample was PBMCs or T cells enriched from blood (not recorded which). These receptors were collected from a man between 35 and 55 years old who had recovered from COVID-19.

This chain joins TRBV5-5 and TRBJ1-2; D might be TRBD1 (6 bases). Trimming cost V 4 bases and J 6 bases, with 16 bases left between them. The CDR3 length is 14 residues. The V gene's germline CDR1 is SGHKS and CDR2 YYEKEE (reference sequence). CDR3 coding DNA: TGTGCCAGCAGCCTCGCTCTGGGACAAAATGGCTACACCTTC. Translation: CASSLALGQNGYTF.

In its sample, this clone was seen a few times. The V and J genes are TRBV19 and TRBJ2-1; TRBD2 aligns across 7 bases. Germline loops: CDR1 LNHDA, CDR2 SQIVND (reference sequence). The CDR3 sequence is 15 residues long. The V and J ends lost 1 base and 5 bases, in that order; junction bases with no gene match: 5. The CDR3 DNA reads TGTGCCAGTAGTATAGGTCTAGCGGAGAACAATGAGCAGTTCTTC. Translation gives CASSIGLAENNEQFF. The complete variable domain, with remaining parts taken from reference TRBV19 and TRBJ2-1, reads DGGITQSPKYLFRKEGQNVTLSCEQNLNHDAMYWYRQDPGQGLRLIYYSQIVNDFQKGDIAEGYSVSREKKESFPLTVTSAQKNPTAFYLCASSIGLAENNEQFFGPGTRLTVL.

The chain recombines TRBV19 with TRBJ1-2, with D tentatively TRBD1 (6 bases). The CDR3 runs 14 residues. Germline V gives CDR1 LNHDA, CDR2 SQIVND (reference sequence). V lost 7 bases and J lost 3, with 15 bases in between. The CDR3 loop is CASKPQQGDYGYTF. The CDR3 region has the DNA TGTGCCAGTAAACCCCAACAGGGCGACTATGGCTACACCTTC.

The chain employs TRBV4-2 and TRBJ1-6, with 7 bases that match TRBD1. The CDR3 contains 15 residues. J lost 5 bases, V lost 10 bases, and 11 bases had no gene match. Germline assignment: CDR1 LGHNA and CDR2 YNFKEQ. The CDR3 sequence: CATSFRDRNNSPLHF. The CDR3 DNA follows: TGTGCCACTTCCTTCCGGGACAGAAATAATTCACCCCTCCACTTT.

V is TRBV4-3 and J is TRBJ1-2, with D possibly being TRBD1 (5 bases). Germline CDR1 reads LGHNA; CDR2 reads YSLEER. This CDR3 comprises 15 residues. The V end lost 1 base, the J end lost 5 bases, and 14 bases lay between the germline ends. Here the CDR3 reads CASSQGAGSGYGYTF. The CDR3 DNA sequence: TGCGCCAGCAGCCAAGGGGCAGGGTCAGGATATGGCTACACCTTC.

The chain has TRBV9 and TRBJ1-2; the match to TRBD1 covers 9 bases. There are 18 residues in the CDR3. J was trimmed by 8 bases and V by 2 bases; bases with no gene match: 19. Germline CDR1 is SGDLS and CDR2 is YYNGEE. CDR3 amino acids: CASSVGGVTGGPLEGYTF. CDR3 bases: TGTGCCAGCAGCGTCGGGGGAGTAACAGGGGGCCCGTTGGAGGGCTACACCTTC.

The rearrangement links TRBV6-5 to TRBJ2-6, with D perhaps matching TRBD2 (5 bases). The germline V gene has CDR1 MNHEY and CDR2 SVGAGI. Trimming removed 8 bases from V and 2 bases from J, with 7 bases in between. CDR3 length equals 13 residues. The CDR3 DNA sequence: TGTGCCAGCGGGAGTCCTGGGGCCAACGTCCTGACTTTC. Translated, it gives CASGSPGANVLTF.

The V call is TRBV5-1, the J call TRBJ2-1; D might be TRBD2 (6 bases). The V end lost 0 bases, the J end lost 1 base, and 14 bases lay between the germline ends. The germline V gene has CDR1 SGHRS and CDR2 YFSETQ. The CDR3 consists of 17 residues. Here the CDR3 DNA reads TGCGCCAGCAGCTTGGAAGGCGACAGCGGGTCCTACAATGAGCAGTTCTTC. Residues: CASSLEGDSGSYNEQFF.

The rearrangement uses TRBV1 and TRBJ2-5; the D segment call TRBD2 is taken from the table without a DNA check. TRBV1 is an annotated pseudogene. This CDR3 comprises 18 residues. Here the CDR3 reads CTSSRKLAGGPGQETQYF. The CDR3 DNA reads as TGCACCAGCAGCCGCAAACTAGCGGGAGGGCCGGGGCAAGAGACCCAGTACTTC.

The chain uses TRBV24-1 and TRBJ2-1, with D unresolved. CDR1 is KGHDR and CDR2 is SFDVKD in the germline V gene. This CDR3 region has 12 residues. Trimming left V 4 bases short and J 5 bases short, with 5 bases between. CDR3 in amino acids: CATSDRDNEQFF. Here the CDR3 DNA reads TGTGCCACCAGTGACCGCGACAATGAGCAGTTCTTC.

The rearrangement joins TRBV19 to TRBJ1-5; 7 bases align to TRBD1. V trimming: 7 bases; J trimming: 4 bases; junction bases outside the gene matches: 16. Germline CDR1 is LNHDA and CDR2 is SQIVND (reference sequence). There are 17 residues in the CDR3. CDR3 sequence: CASIPQGGQIQNQPQHF. The DNA for the CDR3 is TGTGCCAGTATTCCCCAGGGGGGACAGATCCAGAATCAGCCCCAGCATTTT.

This chain uses TRBV24-1 with TRBJ2-1, with 10 bases aligning to TRBD1. The V and J ends lost 7 bases and 4 bases, in that order; junction bases with no gene match: 3. CDR1 KGHDR and CDR2 SFDVKD come from the germline V gene. The CDR3 has 14 amino acids. The CDR3 nucleotides read TGTGCCACCAGCGGGACAGGGGCGTACAATGAGCAGTTCTTC. Its protein product is CATSGTGAYNEQFF.

The chain couples TRBV11-2 to TRBJ2-7; the D is unclear. CDR1 SGHAT and CDR2 FQNNGV come from the germline V gene. The CDR3 has 12 amino acids. The V end lost 5 bases, the J end lost 4 bases, and 9 bases lay between the germline ends. The CDR3 nucleotides read TGTGCCAGCAGCCTACAGATATACGAGCAGTACTTC. It translates to CASSLQIYEQYF.

In regard to this clone: The same CDR3 can be traced to other DNA sequences in this sample. The CDR3 loop reads CSTDSYNEQFF. The CDR3 DNA is TGCAGCACAGACTCCTACAATGAGCAGTTCTTC. The gene calls are TRBV20-1 and TRBJ2-1; no clear D gene. Germline loops: CDR1 DFQATT, CDR2 SNEGSKA (reference sequence). The CDR3 runs to 11 residues.

The rearrangement joins TRBV7-3 to TRBJ2-6; D is perhaps TRBD1 (6 bases). The germline V gene has CDR1 SGHTA and CDR2 FQGTGA. The CDR3 extends over 17 amino acids. V was trimmed by 1 base and J by 1 base, leaving 11 bases between them. CDR3 sequence reads: CASSLMTGGSGANVLTF. The CDR3 nucleotides read TGTGCCAGCAGCTTAATGACAGGAGGATCTGGGGCCAACGTCCTGACTTTC.

The chain is built from TRBV24-1 and TRBJ2-1; D gene uncertain. The V gene lost 4 bases and the J gene lost 3 bases, with 6 bases spanning the gap. Germline V lookup: CDR1 KGHDR, CDR2 SFDVKD. This CDR3 has 13 residues. This CDR3 reads CATSEQDYNEQFF. The CDR3 region has the DNA TGTGCCACCAGTGAGCAGGACTACAATGAGCAGTTCTTC.

The chain couples TRBV27 to TRBJ1-2, with D perhaps matching TRBD1 (6 bases). The CDR3 sequence is 14 residues long. V was shortened by 5 bases and J by 2 bases, with 12 bases between the two germline ends. Germline V gene data show CDR1 as MNHEY and CDR2 as SMNVEV (reference sequence). The CDR3 DNA follows: TGTGCCAGCAGTCCCCACGACAGGAACTATGGCTACACCTTC. Translated, it gives CASSPHDRNYGYTF.

V gene TRBV2 combines with J gene TRBJ2-7; perhaps TRBD1 as D (5 bases). The V gene lost 6 bases and the J gene lost 6 bases, with 15 bases spanning the gap. This CDR3 spans 13 amino acids. CDR1 SNHLY and CDR2 FYNNEI come from the germline V gene. The CDR3 nucleotides read TGTGCCAGCAGCCCGCCTGGGGCAGGCGAGCAGTACGTC. This codes for CASSPPGAGEQYV.

The rearrangement links TRBV2 to TRBJ2-1; TRBD2 agrees at 10 bases. This CDR3 contains 14 residues. CDR1 is SNHLY, CDR2 FYNNEI, per germline. Trimming removed 9 bases from V and 4 bases from J; junction bases left unmatched: 6. The CDR3 is CARAGTSVYNEQFF. The CDR3 region has the DNA TGTGCCAGGGCCGGGACTAGCGTTTACAATGAGCAGTTCTTC.

The chain has TRBV28 and TRBJ1-5; TRBD1 matches 8 bases. Per germline, CDR1 MDHEN and CDR2 SYDVKM. J gave up 2 bases and V 4 bases, and 13 bases lay outside the gene matches. The CDR3 spans 18 residues. The CDR3, as DNA: TGTGCCAGCAGTTGGGCCGGGACAGGATATAGGGGCAATCAGCCCCAGCATTTT. Amino acids: CASSWAGTGYRGNQPQHF.

V gene TRBV30 combines with J gene TRBJ2-1; TRBD1 is a possible D gene (6 bases). Trimming removed 2 bases from V and 9 bases from J, with 17 bases in between. Looked up from germline, CDR1 is GTSNPN and CDR2 is SVGIG (reference sequence). This CDR3 has 14 amino acids. CDR3 in amino acids: CAWSSRPRGGEQFF. DNA of the CDR3: TGTGCCTGGAGTTCGCGCCCCAGGGGCGGTGAGCAGTTCTTC.